These T cell receptor beta chains were read from a single sample in a study of blood T cell repertoires in COVID-19. Clones were read by immunoSEQ multiplex PCR, and TCRdb kept only the in-frame ones, dropping some. The sample comprises some 100,000 clones, roughly 90% of which are singletons, and approximately 1.5% rests with the top ten. Specimen: peripheral blood. All receptors come from a human donor with active COVID-19. The donor label of this sample is uncertain. Both conserved end residues are part of each CDR3. The D gene is left open where the match is weak. Not all rows give a size; the values are once, few, many and, for expanded clones, a class.

v_gene	abundance	j_gene	d_gene	CDR3nt	CDR3aa
TRBV18	.	TRBJ2-5	.	TGTGCCAGCTCAACGGACAGCCAAGAGACCCAGTACTTC	CASSTDSQETQYF
TRBV5-4	.	TRBJ2-2	TRBD2	TGTGCCAGCAGCACTAGCGGGGGGGCCAGAACCGGGGAGCTGTTTTTT	CASSTSGGARTGELFF
TRBV9	.	TRBJ2-7	.	TGTGCCAGCAGCGTAATGGGTGGGGGCGTGGACGAGCAGTACTTC	CASSVMGGGVDEQYF
TRBV19	.	TRBJ2-5	TRBD2	TGTGCCAGTAGTATCTCTAGCGGGGGGACCCAGTACTTC	CASSISSGGTQYF
TRBV5-5	.	TRBJ2-7	.	TGTGCCAGCAGCTTGTTCGCGGCCTACGAGCAGTACTTC	CASSLFAAYEQYF
TRBV15	.	TRBJ2-5	.	TGTGCCACCAGCAGGGGGGGGCTCGAGACCCAGTACTTC	CATSRGGLETQYF
TRBV21-1	.	TRBJ2-1	.	TGTGCCTCCCCCGGCGGGGGTCTTCCGGGGTACAATGAGCAGTTCTTC	CASPGGGLPGYNEQFF
TRBV4-1	.	TRBJ2-2	.	TGCGCCAGCAGCCAATTAATCGGGGGTGACACCGGGGAGCTGTTTTTT	CASSQLIGGDTGELFF
TRBV6-5	.	TRBJ1-2	TRBD1	TGTGCCAGCACCCAGGGGGCCTTCGGCTATGGCTACACCTTC	CASTQGAFGYGYTF
TRBV2	.	TRBJ2-1	TRBD2	TGTGCCAGCAGTGAAGACCCCGGGACTATCCTCAATGAGCAGTTCTTC	CASSEDPGTILNEQFF
TRBV19	.	TRBJ1-5	TRBD1	TGTGCCAGTAGTCTTACAGGGGATCAGCCCCAGCATTTT	CASSLTGDQPQHF
TRBV5-8	.	TRBJ2-3	.	TGTGCCAGCAGCTTGGGCGGACGGGGAAGCGCAGATACGCAGTATTTT	CASSLGGRGSADTQYF
TRBV9	.	TRBJ2-5	TRBD2	TGTGCCAGCAGCGACGGGACTAGCGGGGGGGCAGGGCAAGAGACCCAGTACTTC	CASSDGTSGGAGQETQYF
TRBV5-1	.	TRBJ1-1	.	TGCGCCAGCAGCTTGGCCCATAGGAACACTGAAGCTTTCTTT	CASSLAHRNTEAFF
TRBV25-1	few	TRBJ1-4	TRBD1	TGTGCCAGCAGCATTATAGGGGGCCTCTCAACTAATGAAAAACTGTTTTTT	CASSIIGGLSTNEKLFF
TRBV3-1/TRBV3-2	.	TRBJ2-7	.	TGTGCCAGCAGCCAAGTCGGGTCTGGCAGCTCCTCCTACGAGCAGTACTTC	CASSQVGSGSSSYEQYF
TRBV5-1	.	TRBJ2-7	TRBD1	TGCGCCAGCAGCTTCCAGGGGGCAGATGAGCAGTACTTC	CASSFQGADEQYF
TRBV7-8	.	TRBJ2-7	.	TGTGCCAGCAGCTCGACCGGGACAACCTACGAGCAGTACTTC	CASSSTGTTYEQYF
TRBV28	.	TRBJ2-1	TRBD1	TGTGCCATCGAAAACAGGGGAACCTACAATGAGCAGTTCTTC	CAIENRGTYNEQFF
TRBV3-1/TRBV3-2	.	TRBJ1-4	TRBD1	TGTGCCAGCAGCCCAATGCAGACGACAGGGTATATCGAAAAACTGTTTTTT	CASSPMQTTGYIEKLFF
TRBV5-1	.	TRBJ2-2	TRBD2	TGCGCCAGCAGCTTGACTTGGCGGGGGGTTAACACCGGGGAGCTGTTTTTT	CASSLTWRGVNTGELFF
TRBV15	.	TRBJ2-7	TRBD1	TGTGCCACCAGCAGAGATATGTCCCGTTCCGGGACAGGGGGAACCTACGTCTACGAGCAGTACTTC	CATSRDMSRSGTGGTYVYEQYF
TRBV7-9	.	TRBJ1-1	.	TGTGCCAGCAGCAGCAAGAACACTGAAGCTTTCTTT	CASSSKNTEAFF
TRBV19	.	TRBJ2-3	.	TGTGCCAGTAGTATAGGGGAGCTAAGCACAGATACGCAGTATTTT	CASSIGELSTDTQYF
TRBV6-2/TRBV6-3	.	TRBJ2-3	TRBD2	TGTGCCAGCAGTTCTAGCGGGGGGAGCACAGATACGCAGTATTTT	CASSSSGGSTDTQYF
TRBV5-1	.	TRBJ2-7	.	TGCGCCAGCAGCTTGGTGGAGGGATACGAGCAGTACTTC	CASSLVEGYEQYF
TRBV4-3	.	TRBJ2-1	.	TGCGCCAGCAGCGAGGGCGGAAAAAGCTCCTACAATGAGCAGTTCTTC	CASSEGGKSSYNEQFF
TRBV7-2	medium-sized	TRBJ1-1	.	TGTGCCAGCAGCTTAGATTTTGCCGGGGGGAACACTGAAGCTTTCTTT	CASSLDFAGGNTEAFF
TRBV4-2	few	TRBJ2-3	.	TGTGCCAGCAGCCGTAAGACGGGGGAGGGGGCAGATACGCAGTATTTT	CASSRKTGEGADTQYF
TRBV5-1	.	TRBJ1-6	.	TGCGCCAGCAGCTGGGGGGATCCCTATTCACCCCTCCACTTT	CASSWGDPYSPLHF
TRBV18	.	TRBJ2-7	.	TGTGCCAGCTCACCACAGGGAGCCTACGAGCAGTACTTC	CASSPQGAYEQYF
TRBV6-6	.	TRBJ1-5	.	TGTGCCAGCAGTTACTCCATGAATCAGCCCCAGCATTTT	CASSYSMNQPQHF
TRBV19	.	TRBJ1-2	.	TGTGCCAGTAGTCGGTCGGGTGCTAACTATGGCTACACCTTC	CASSRSGANYGYTF
TRBV6-6	.	TRBJ1-2	TRBD1	TGTGCCAGCAGTTATTCGGACAGGGGGTTGGAAGGCTACACCTTC	CASSYSDRGLEGYTF
TRBV19	.	TRBJ2-2	TRBD1	TGTGCCAGTAGGCCTGGGACAGCAACCGGGGAGCTGTTTTTT	CASRPGTATGELFF
TRBV5-6	few	TRBJ1-2	TRBD1	TGTGCCAGCAGCTTGAGGGACAGATCTAACTATGGCTACACCTTC	CASSLRDRSNYGYTF
TRBV18	.	TRBJ2-1	.	TGTGCCAGCTCGCCTTTAGGACAGCCCTACAATGAGCAGTTCTTC	CASSPLGQPYNEQFF
TRBV6-2/TRBV6-3	.	TRBJ1-1	TRBD1	TGTGCCAGCAGTTACTCTGTCAGGGGGCGTTTAATTCCGGGGAACACTGAAGCTTTCTTT	CASSYSVRGRLIPGNTEAFF
TRBV7-2	.	TRBJ1-2	TRBD1	TGTGCCAGCAGCTTAGATAGAGGGGGCGCGCGGGGCTACACCTTC	CASSLDRGGARGYTF
TRBV9	.	TRBJ2-5	TRBD1	TGTGCCAGCAGCCCTCGGGACAGGGGGTGGGAGACCCAGTACTTC	CASSPRDRGWETQYF
TRBV7-2	once	TRBJ1-4	.	TGTGCCAGCAGCTTAGTCGGTCCAACGGATGAAAAACTGTTTTTT	CASSLVGPTDEKLFF
TRBV7-9	few	TRBJ1-1	.	TGTGCCAGCAGCCGAGAAATAAAGAACACTGAAGCTTTCTTT	CASSREIKNTEAFF
TRBV18	.	TRBJ2-1	TRBD1	TGTGCCAGCTCACTAGGACAGGGGCAACCCTACAATGAGCAGTTCTTC	CASSLGQGQPYNEQFF
TRBV4-3	few	TRBJ1-6	.	TGCGCCAGCAGCCAAGTTGGAGGTCGGCCCCTCCACTTT	CASSQVGGRPLHF
TRBV5-5	.	TRBJ2-7	TRBD1	TGTGCCAGCAGCTGGGCTCAGGGGGACTACGAGCAGTACTTC	CASSWAQGDYEQYF
TRBV19	.	TRBJ1-2	TRBD1	TGTGCCAGTAGTATAGTCCCAGGGGGCGCAACTCTCTATGGCTACACCTTC	CASSIVPGGATLYGYTF
TRBV7-7	.	TRBJ1-1	.	TGTGCCAGCAGCTTAAATAGGAACACTGAAGCTTTCTTT	CASSLNRNTEAFF
TRBV19	.	TRBJ1-2	.	TGTGCCAGTAGTATATCTACGGGACTTCTGAGCTATGGCTACACCTTC	CASSISTGLLSYGYTF
TRBV10-2	.	TRBJ1-5	.	TGCGCCAGCAGTGATATTTATAGCAATCAGCCCCAGCATTTT	CASSDIYSNQPQHF
TRBV19	.	TRBJ1-2	TRBD1	TGTGCCAGTAGTCCCTCCGGTACCGGGACAGGGAATATATATGGCTACACCTTC	CASSPSGTGTGNIYGYTF
TRBV7-3	.	TRBJ2-2	TRBD1	TGTGCCAGCAGCTTAAATCCAGGACAGGGGAACACCGGGGAGCTGTTTTTT	CASSLNPGQGNTGELFF
TRBV15	.	TRBJ1-2	TRBD1	TGTGCCACCAGCAGTCCAGGGGGTCATGGCTACACCTTC	CATSSPGGHGYTF
TRBV4-3	.	TRBJ1-2	.	TGCGCCAGCAGCCGATCGGGAGGGAGGAGCGGCTACACCTTC	CASSRSGGRSGYTF
TRBV7-2	.	TRBJ1-2	TRBD1	TGTGCCAGCAGCTTCGGGACAGGGAACTATGGCTACACCTTC	CASSFGTGNYGYTF
TRBV2	.	TRBJ1-1	TRBD1	TGTGCCAGCAGAAGGGACAGTTTTGAAGCTTTCTTT	CASRRDSFEAFF
TRBV21-1	.	TRBJ2-7	.	TGTGCCAGCAGGGCGGACAGGAAACCCTACGAGCAGTACTTC	CASRADRKPYEQYF
TRBV9	.	TRBJ2-3	TRBD2	TGTGCCAGCAGACCCCTAGCGGGGGGCACAGATACGCAGTATTTT	CASRPLAGGTDTQYF
TRBV6-2/TRBV6-3	.	TRBJ2-3	.	TGTGCCAGCAGCCCTGTAAATGGGGCCGAAGATACGCAGTATTTT	CASSPVNGAEDTQYF